A selection of T cell receptor beta chains follows, all from one sample in a study of T cell repertoires in cytomegalovirus infection. MiXCR, applied by TCRdb to the reads, yields one record per CDR3 protein. In the table there are roughly 310,000 distinct CDR3 sequences, 15% to 20% of which are singletons. What was sequenced was PBMCs. The receptors were sampled from a human donor in good health (CMV status not recorded). Some clones in this sample may be carry-over from other donors' samples. The CDR3 runs from the conserved cysteine through the conserved F or W. D genes are given only for firm matches. Clone size is not always given. Where it is, it says once, few, many or a class for expanded clones.

NA	TRBV29-1	TRBJ2-5	NA	CSGMLPGQEETQYF	TGCAGCGGAATGCTACCGGGACAAGAAGAGACCCAGTACTTC
few	TRBV7-9	TRBJ1-6	NA	CASSPPLNSPLHF	TGTGCCAGCAGCCCACCGCTTAATTCACCCCTCCACTTT
few	TRBV4-1	TRBJ1-2	NA	CASRPGRGAAYGYTF	TGCGCCAGCAGACCGGGGCGGGGAGCGGCCTATGGCTACACCTTC
many	TRBV11-2	TRBJ1-1	NA	CASSVWTRSVSKRNTEAFF	TGTGCCAGCAGCGTATGGACTCGCTCCGTTTCAAAGAGGAACACTGAAGCTTTCTTT
NA	TRBV28	TRBJ1-5	NA	CASSLANHYQPQHF	TGTGCCAGCAGTTTGGCAAATCACTATCAGCCCCAGCATTTT
few	TRBV9	TRBJ2-2	TRBD1	CASSVPLQGPANTGELFF	TGTGCCAGCAGCGTACCATTACAGGGGCCCGCGAACACCGGGGAGCTGTTTTTT
few	TRBV6-5	TRBJ1-4	NA	CASGATNEKLFF	TGTGCCAGCGGTGCAACTAATGAAAAACTGTTTTTT
NA	TRBV12-3/TRBV12-4	TRBJ1-1	NA	CASSFSSTNTEAFF	TGTGCCAGCAGTTTTTCGTCGACGAACACTGAAGCTTTCTTT
NA	TRBV18	TRBJ2-2	NA	CASSPPNLNTGELFF	TGTGCCAGCTCACCCCCAAACTTGAACACCGGGGAGCTGTTTTTT
NA	TRBV10-3	TRBJ1-1	NA	CAISDSRTAVNEAFF	TGTGCCATCAGTGATTCCAGGACTGCGGTGAACGAAGCTTTCTTT
many	TRBV12-3/TRBV12-4	TRBJ2-1	NA	CASRQPSGRYNEQFF	TGTGCCAGCAGACAGCCCTCGGGACGATACAATGAGCAGTTCTTC
NA	TRBV28	TRBJ1-5	NA	CASSPINQPQHF	TGTGCCAGCAGCCCTATCAATCAGCCCCAGCATTTT
many	TRBV7-2	TRBJ2-2	TRBD2	CASSLGSGDTGELFF	TGTGCCAGCAGCTTAGGCAGCGGGGACACCGGGGAGCTGTTTTTT
NA	TRBV20-1	TRBJ2-5	TRBD2	CSAYAGVAGGRETQYF	TGCAGTGCTTATGCTGGGGTAGCGGGGGGGCGAGAGACCCAGTACTTC
few	TRBV29-1	TRBJ2-1	TRBD2	CSASMSGGDNEQFF	TGCAGCGCCTCCATGAGCGGGGGGGACAATGAGCAGTTCTTC
many	TRBV7-6	TRBJ2-3	NA	CASSPLEGATDTQYF	TGTGCCAGCAGCCCATTGGAGGGGGCTACAGATACGCAGTATTTT
few	TRBV6-1	TRBJ1-4	NA	CASSEATGINEKLFF	TGTGCCAGCAGTGAAGCAACAGGTATCAATGAAAAACTGTTTTTT
many	TRBV7-2	TRBJ2-1	NA	CASSFLSGPYNEQFF	TGTGCCAGCAGCTTTCTTTCTGGTCCCTACAATGAGCAGTTCTTC
NA	TRBV20-1	TRBJ2-2	NA	CSARWRPATGELFF	TGCAGTGCTAGGTGGAGGCCAGCCACCGGGGAGCTGTTTTTT
NA	TRBV2	TRBJ2-1	NA	CATTKARVGYNEQFF	TGTGCCACCACTAAGGCCAGGGTTGGGTACAATGAGCAGTTCTTC
NA	TRBV10-3	TRBJ2-7	NA	CAISTGHGVYEQYF	TGTGCCATCAGTACGGGACATGGCGTCTACGAGCAGTACTTC
few	TRBV20-1	TRBJ1-2	NA	CSARDMGGLSYGYTF	TGCAGTGCTAGAGATATGGGGGGATTGTCCTATGGCTACACCTTC
few	TRBV5-1	TRBJ2-4	TRBD2	CASSENPGLAGGRNIQYF	TGCGCCAGCAGCGAGAATCCGGGACTAGCGGGGGGCAGGAACATTCAGTACTTC
NA	TRBV12-3/TRBV12-4	TRBJ2-3	NA	CASSLFAPGQYF	TGTGCCAGCAGTTTATTCGCCCCAGGGCAGTATTTT
NA	TRBV12-3/TRBV12-4	TRBJ2-1	TRBD2	CASSPTAGGPNEQFF	TGTGCCAGCAGCCCTACGGCGGGGGGGCCGAATGAGCAGTTCTTC
NA	TRBV29-1	TRBJ2-7	NA	CSVEEVVGGRRDF	TGCAGCGTTGAAGAGGTCGTGGGTGGCCGCCGCGACTTC
many	TRBV7-2	TRBJ2-5	TRBD2	CASSSSGGARKTQYF	TGTGCCAGCAGCTCCTCCGGGGGGGCCAGAAAGACCCAGTACTTC
many	TRBV7-9	TRBJ2-3	NA	CASSGFGTDTQYF	TGTGCCAGCTCGGGGTTCGGCACAGATACGCAGTATTTT
few	TRBV18	TRBJ2-2	TRBD2	CASSPVTAGAQGTGELFF	TGTGCCAGCTCACCAGTCACAGCGGGGGCACAGGGCACCGGGGAGCTGTTTTTT
NA	TRBV3-1	TRBJ1-1	NA	CASSQSGGRAFF	TGTGCCAGCAGCCAATCCGGGGGTCGAGCTTTCTTT
NA	TRBV28	TRBJ1-5	TRBD1	CASSFPGGQGWQPQHF	TGTGCCAGCAGCTTCCCCGGTGGACAGGGATGGCAGCCCCAGCATTTT
NA	TRBV4-2	TRBJ1-6	TRBD1	CASIDRGDDNSPLHF	TGTGCCAGCATCGACAGGGGGGACGATAATTCACCCCTCCACTTT
many	TRBV11-2	TRBJ2-7	NA	CASSFSSGEQYF	TGTGCCAGCAGCTTCAGTTCTGGCGAGCAGTACTTC
few	TRBV27	TRBJ2-1	TRBD2	CASKWRGGYNEQFF	TGTGCCAGCAAATGGCGGGGGGGCTACAATGAGCAGTTCTTC
NA	TRBV7-2	TRBJ1-1	NA	CASSLAGFNTEAFF	TGTGCCAGCAGCTTAGCAGGCTTTAACACTGAAGCTTTCTTT
few	TRBV6-2/TRBV6-3	TRBJ2-1	NA	CASSYSVNLYNEQFF	TGTGCCAGCAGTTACTCGGTCAACCTTTACAATGAGCAGTTCTTC
NA	TRBV19	TRBJ2-7	NA	CASSICGHGSYEQYF	TGTGCCAGTAGTATCTGTGGACATGGCTCCTACGAGCAGTACTTC
NA	TRBV20-1	TRBJ2-1	NA	CSARVGGGAHNEQFF	TGCAGTGCCCGTGTGGGGGGGGGGGCCCACAATGAGCAGTTCTTC
NA	TRBV7-2	TRBJ1-1	NA	CASSFVGMNTEAFF	TGTGCCAGCAGTTTTGTCGGGATGAACACTGAAGCTTTCTTT
few	TRBV20-1	TRBJ2-1	TRBD2	CSARGEIAGGYNEQFF	TGCAGTGCTAGGGGGGAAATAGCGGGGGGTTACAATGAGCAGTTCTTC
NA	TRBV12-3/TRBV12-4	TRBJ1-5	NA	CASSLVPQPQHF	TGTGCCAGCAGTTTAGTGCCTCAGCCCCAGCATTTT
NA	TRBV20-1	TRBJ2-7	TRBD1	CSARGMGQGIDEQYF	TGCAGTGCTAGGGGGATGGGACAGGGTATAGATGAGCAGTACTTC
many	TRBV12-3/TRBV12-4	TRBJ2-3	NA	CASTDRLFNLDRTDTQYF	TGTGCCAGCACTGACCGCCTGTTTAATTTGGATCGCACAGATACGCAGTATTTT
few	TRBV6-2/TRBV6-3	TRBJ2-1	TRBD1	CASSRTYRGEQFF	TGTGCCAGCAGCCGCACATACAGGGGTGAGCAGTTCTTC
NA	TRBV5-4	TRBJ2-7	NA	CASSNTGLAYEQYF	TGTGCCAGCAGCAACACAGGGCTGGCCTACGAGCAGTACTTC
NA	TRBV7-6	TRBJ1-1	TRBD1	CASSVGTGNTEAFF	TGTGCCAGCAGCGTCGGGACAGGGAACACTGAAGCTTTCTTT
few	TRBV28	TRBJ2-1	NA	CASSRRGEQFF	TGTGCCAGCAGTAGGCGCGGTGAGCAGTTCTTC
many	TRBV7-6	TRBJ2-3	NA	CASSLFRTDTQYF	TGTGCCAGCAGCTTATTCAGGACAGATACGCAGTATTTT
many	TRBV7-2	TRBJ1-4	NA	CASSLVGGGPATNEKLFF	TGTGCCAGCAGCTTAGTAGGCGGCGGCCCTGCAACTAATGAAAAACTGTTTTTT
NA	TRBV20-1	TRBJ2-7	NA	CSGGFTYEQYF	TGCAGTGGTGGCTTCACCTACGAGCAGTACTTC
few	TRBV24-1	TRBJ2-1	TRBD1	CATSDPTGATVDEQFF	TGTGCCACCAGTGACCCGACAGGGGCGACGGTCGATGAGCAGTTCTTC
many	TRBV6-5	TRBJ1-2	NA	CASTKEGPVGGYTF	TGTGCCAGCACCAAAGAAGGTCCCGTGGGTGGCTACACCTTC
NA	TRBV29-1	TRBJ2-2	NA	CSAARATNTGELFF	TGCAGCGCCGCTAGGGCGACGAACACCGGGGAGCTGTTTTTT
many	TRBV7-2	TRBJ2-2	NA	CASSVGLLNTGELFF	TGTGCCAGCAGCGTGGGACTCCTGAACACCGGGGAGCTGTTTTTT
many	TRBV7-6	TRBJ2-1	NA	CASSPTGYNEQFF	TGTGCCAGCAGCCCCACAGGGTACAATGAGCAGTTCTTC